These T cell receptor beta chains were read from a single sample in a study of control samples from healthy donors and cancer patients. Libraries were prepared by immunoSEQ multiplex PCR; TCRdb keeps only in-frame clonotypes and omits some of them. The sample holds 90,000 to 100,000 clones, approximately 80% seen once. The sequencing sample was made of blood. The receptors were sampled from a woman in her 30s in good health. CDR3s include the opening cysteine and the closing phenylalanine or tryptophan. Fields, in order: clone size, V gene, D gene, J gene, CDR3 protein, CDR3 DNA. D genes are given only for firm matches. Size values are once, few and many counts, or a class for expanded clones, and some rows have none.

NA	TRBV7-2	TRBD1	TRBJ1-2	CASSRGLSNYGYTF	TGTGCCAGCAGCAGGGGGCTTTCTAACTATGGCTACACCTTC
NA	TRBV24-1	NA	TRBJ1-2	CATSRTDNYGYTF	TGTGCCACCAGCCGGACAGATAACTATGGCTACACCTTC
NA	TRBV15	TRBD1	TRBJ2-3	CATSRGGQGTNTQYF	TGTGCCACCAGCAGAGGGGGACAGGGCACAAATACGCAGTATTTT
NA	TRBV6-5	NA	TRBJ1-1	CASSLGVTEAFF	TGTGCCAGCAGTTTAGGGGTGACTGAAGCTTTCTTT
NA	TRBV6-6	TRBD1	TRBJ2-7	CASRGGQGLFYEQYF	TGTGCCAGCAGGGGGGGACAGGGACTATTCTACGAGCAGTACTTC
NA	TRBV6-2/TRBV6-3	NA	TRBJ1-2	CASSPSVGGYTF	TGTGCCAGCAGCCCCAGTGTCGGGGGGTACACCTTC
NA	TRBV7-6	TRBD2	TRBJ2-3	CASSLQEAGGTDTQYF	TGTGCCAGCAGCTTACAAGAAGCGGGGGGCACAGATACGCAGTATTTT
NA	TRBV6-2/TRBV6-3	NA	TRBJ1-4	CASSYTGGTEKLFF	TGTGCCAGCAGTTACACAGGAGGGACTGAAAAACTGTTTTTT
NA	TRBV6-2/TRBV6-3	NA	TRBJ2-7	CASSYGNYEQYF	TGTGCCAGCAGTTATGGGAACTACGAGCAGTACTTC
NA	TRBV5-1	NA	TRBJ2-5	CASSYGQVEGETQYF	TGCGCCAGCAGCTACGGACAGGTGGAGGGGGAGACCCAGTACTTC
NA	TRBV3-1/TRBV3-2	NA	TRBJ1-4	CASSQEQGREKLFF	TGTGCCAGCAGCCAAGAACAGGGTCGGGAAAAACTGTTTTTT
NA	TRBV7-2	NA	TRBJ1-2	CASSLKGYYGYTF	TGTGCCAGCAGCTTAAAGGGATACTATGGCTACACCTTC
NA	TRBV4-1	TRBD1	TRBJ2-7	CASSHPGQQSYEQYF	TGCGCCAGCAGCCATCCGGGACAGCAGTCCTACGAGCAGTACTTC
once	TRBV6-5	NA	TRBJ1-2	CASSYQPNYGYTF	TGTGCCAGCAGTTATCAGCCTAACTATGGCTACACCTTC
NA	TRBV10-1	NA	TRBJ2-3	CASSEETDTQYF	TGCGCCAGCAGTGAGGAGACAGATACGCAGTATTTT
few	TRBV5-8	NA	TRBJ2-7	CASSYGTVTYEQYF	TGTGCCAGCAGCTACGGGACGGTGACCTACGAGCAGTACTTC
NA	TRBV7-2	TRBD2	TRBJ2-7	CASSFSTSGTYEQYF	TGTGCCAGCAGCTTTAGCACTAGCGGGACGTACGAGCAGTACTTC
NA	TRBV15	NA	TRBJ2-5	CATSQRRGVSAETQYF	TGTGCCACCAGCCAGAGACGGGGAGTCTCTGCGGAGACCCAGTACTTC
NA	TRBV19	TRBD2	TRBJ2-1	CASSIARGGPEQFF	TGTGCCAGTAGTATAGCTCGGGGGGGCCCTGAGCAGTTCTTC
NA	TRBV6-5	NA	TRBJ1-1	CASSYRDGNTEAFF	TGTGCCAGCAGTTACAGGGACGGGAACACTGAAGCTTTCTTT
many	TRBV5-4	TRBD1	TRBJ2-7	CASSWTGGTYEQYF	TGTGCCAGCAGCTGGACAGGGGGGACCTACGAGCAGTACTTC
NA	TRBV15	TRBD2	TRBJ2-3	CATSRGTSGGVSTDTQYF	TGTGCCACCAGCCGCGGGACTAGCGGGGGGGTTAGCACAGATACGCAGTATTTT
NA	TRBV9	TRBD2	TRBJ2-5	CASSVGTAGAGETQYF	TGTGCCAGCAGCGTAGGAACAGCGGGGGCCGGGGAGACCCAGTACTTC
NA	TRBV27	TRBD2	TRBJ2-2	CASSYMGGFTGELFF	TGTGCCAGCAGTTACATGGGGGGGTTCACCGGGGAGCTGTTTTTT
NA	TRBV9	TRBD1	TRBJ2-3	CASSVFDRAGTDTQYF	TGTGCCAGCAGCGTATTCGACAGGGCAGGCACAGATACGCAGTATTTT
NA	TRBV5-4	TRBD1	TRBJ1-1	CASSLVGTGGSRTEAFF	TGTGCCAGCAGCTTGGTAGGGACAGGGGGTAGTAGGACTGAAGCTTTCTTT
NA	TRBV29-1	TRBD1	TRBJ1-2	CSCTGGRYGYTF	TGCAGCTGTACAGGGGGGCGATATGGCTACACCTTC
NA	TRBV9	TRBD1	TRBJ1-1	CASSAPGGVSMNTEAFF	TGTGCCAGCAGCGCCCCAGGGGGCGTCTCTATGAACACTGAAGCTTTCTTT
NA	TRBV18	NA	TRBJ2-4	CASSPLRDQNIQYF	TGTGCCAGCTCACCACTGAGGGACCAAAACATTCAGTACTTC
NA	TRBV6-1	TRBD2	TRBJ2-5	CASSETRGGVVVVGTQYF	TGTGCCAGCAGTGAAACCCGCGGGGGGGTGGTCGTTGTGGGGACCCAGTACTTC
NA	TRBV12-3/TRBV12-4	NA	TRBJ1-2	CASSLYGYGGYTF	TGTGCCAGCAGTTTATATGGCTATGGTGGCTACACCTTC
NA	TRBV9	NA	TRBJ2-1	CASSNEVGRTYNEQFF	TGTGCCAGCAGCAATGAGGTTGGTCGTACCTACAATGAGCAGTTCTTC
NA	TRBV14	TRBD1	TRBJ1-1	CASSRQGRTEAFF	TGTGCCAGCAGCAGACAGGGGAGGACTGAAGCTTTCTTT
NA	TRBV6-1	NA	TRBJ1-5	CASSEGIQHF	TGTGCCAGCAGTGAAGGAATACAGCATTTT
few	TRBV6-2/TRBV6-3	NA	TRBJ2-5	CASSYWGEKETQYF	TGTGCCAGCAGTTACTGGGGGGAGAAAGAGACCCAGTACTTC
few	TRBV27	TRBD1	TRBJ1-2	CASTGGAGGGYGYTF	TGTGCCAGCACCGGGGGGGCAGGGGGAGGCTATGGCTACACCTTC
NA	TRBV2	TRBD1	TRBJ1-5	CASGQGNQPQHF	TGTGCCAGCGGACAGGGGAATCAGCCCCAGCATTTT
NA	TRBV7-2	NA	TRBJ2-3	CASSFTARSTDTQYF	TGTGCCAGCAGCTTCACAGCCCGAAGCACAGATACGCAGTATTTT
NA	TRBV15	NA	TRBJ2-5	CATSRDAVGVETQYF	TGTGCCACCAGCAGAGATGCGGTTGGAGTAGAGACCCAGTACTTC
NA	TRBV3-1/TRBV3-2	NA	TRBJ2-1	CASSLKDPGDLPFNEQFF	TGTGCCAGCAGCTTAAAGGACCCGGGGGACCTTCCTTTCAATGAGCAGTTCTTC
NA	TRBV13	TRBD2	TRBJ2-3	CASSFGTGGPDTQYF	TGTGCCAGCAGCTTCGGAACGGGGGGGCCAGATACGCAGTATTTT
once	TRBV21-1	NA	TRBJ2-3	CASSKGTTDTQYF	TGTGCCAGCAGCAAAGGAACCACAGATACGCAGTATTTT
NA	TRBV11-1	NA	TRBJ1-1	CASEVEGGDTEAFF	TGTGCCAGCGAAGTGGAGGGAGGGGACACTGAAGCTTTCTTT
NA	TRBV10-1	NA	TRBJ2-7	CASSDERFRSYEQYF	TGCGCCAGCAGTGACGAGCGGTTTCGGTCCTACGAGCAGTACTTC